These 17 T cell receptor beta chains came from one sample sequenced in a study of cytomegalovirus exposure and HLA in healthy donors. PCR primers comprised 60 Vbeta and 13 Jbeta primers. The method was immunoSEQ multiplex PCR; TCRdb's version includes in-frame clones alone and lacks a portion of them. The table records about 110,000 clones, about 70% of them present only once. Input material: PBMCs. These receptors were obtained from a boy younger than 18 in good health and CMV-seronegative.

This chain joins TRBV2 and TRBJ2-1; D might be TRBD1 (5 bases). V lost 8 bases and J 7 bases, leaving 12 bases between the germline ends. Per the germline V gene, CDR1 is SNHLY and CDR2 is FYNNEI. The CDR3 contains 12 residues. CDR3 coding DNA: TGTGCCAGCGGCAGGGATGGGAATGAGCAGTTCTTC. Protein product: CASGRDGNEQFF.

The CDR3 DNA is TGTGCCAGCAGCACCGGGACACTCAGCAATCAGCCCCAGCATTTT. This codes for CASSTGTLSNQPQHF. This chain links TRBV6-1 with TRBJ1-5; tentatively, D is TRBD1 (6 bases). Trimming took 6 bases from V and 1 from J, leaving 13 bases between them. Germline values: CDR1 MNHNS, CDR2 SASEGT. The CDR3 runs to 15 residues.

CDR3 bases: TGCGCCAGCAGCCTTGGACAGGGTGATAACTATGGCTACACCTTC. Its protein product is CASSLGQGDNYGYTF. This chain uses TRBV5-1 with TRBJ1-2, with 8 bases fitting TRBD1. Germline trimming cut 4 bases from V and 1 base from J; bases unmatched to any gene: 6. This CDR3 is built from 15 residues. The V gene's germline CDR1 is SGHRS and CDR2 YFSETQ. Looking up the rest from reference TRBV5-1 and TRBJ1-2 gives the full variable domain: KAGVTQTPRYLIKTRGQQVTLSCSPISGHRSVSWYQQTPGQGLQFLFEYFSETQRNKGNFPGRFSGRQFSNSRSEMNVSTLELGDSALYLCASSLGQGDNYGYTFGSGTRLTVV.

V gene TRBV2 combines with J gene TRBJ2-2, with D maybe TRBD1 (5 bases). Germline lookup yields CDR1 SNHLY and CDR2 FYNNEI. This CDR3 is built from 14 residues. V lost 7 bases and J lost 1, with 10 bases in between. In nucleotides, the CDR3 is TGTGCCAGCACCAGGGTGGGGAACACCGGGGAGCTGTTTTTT. It codes for CASTRVGNTGELFF.

The chain has TRBV7-8 and TRBJ2-1, with D possibly being TRBD1 (5 bases). The CDR3 is 13 amino acids. Germline CDR1 and CDR2: SGHVS and FQNEAQ. V was trimmed by 6 bases and J by 6 bases, leaving 12 bases between them. CDR3 region: CASRPSGSNEQFF. In DNA form, the CDR3 reads TGTGCCAGCAGACCTTCAGGGTCCAATGAGCAGTTCTTC.

The J gene is TRBJ1-2, the V gene TRBV5-4, with D perhaps matching TRBD1 (6 bases). The CDR3 has 16 residues. Looked up from germline, CDR1 is SGHNT and CDR2 is YYREEE (reference sequence). Trimming stripped 5 bases from V and 3 bases from J, with 20 bases between. The CDR3 loop is CASSAGTRSRDYGYTF. The CDR3 DNA reads as TGTGCCAGCAGTGCCGGGACACGATCGAGGGACTATGGCTACACCTTC.

The chain employs TRBV10-1 and TRBJ1-5; 9 bases are shared with TRBD1. With 6 bases clipped from V and 4 bases from J, the junction kept 1 base outside the gene matches. The CDR3 has 13 residues. CDR1 is WNHNN and CDR2 is SYGVQD in the germline V gene (reference sequence). In nucleotides, the CDR3 is TGCGCCAGCAGAGACAGGGGGAATCAGCCCCAGCATTTT. It encodes CASRDRGNQPQHF.

The sample holds a few counts of this clone. Germline is not matched at one junction end, which may reflect a read error. This rearrangement joins TRBV7-7 to TRBJ2-3; tentative D call: TRBD2 (5 bases). The CDR3 contains 13 residues. CDR1 is SSHAT, CDR2 FNYEAQ, per germline (reference sequence). CDR3 in DNA: TGTGCTAGCAGCTGGAGGAGTACAGATACGCAGTATTTT. Translated: CASSWRSTDTQYF.

About this clone itself: The same CDR3 is also encoded by other DNA sequences in this sample. The chain is built from TRBV7-8 and TRBJ1-5, with TRBD1 matching over 10 bases. V lost 1 base, J lost 7 bases, and 7 bases stayed unmatched. This CDR3 is 16 amino acids long. Germline V CDR1 and CDR2: SGHVS, FQNEAQ. The chain's CDR3 is CASSLGPTGGLQPQHF. CDR3 DNA sequence: TGTGCCAGCAGCTTAGGTCCGACAGGGGGCTTGCAGCCCCAGCATTTT.

The rearrangement uses TRBV25-1 and TRBJ1-3; 9 nucleotides line up with TRBD1. CDR1 is MGHDK, CDR2 SYGVNS, per germline. The CDR3 is 14 amino acids. V was clipped by 2 bases and J by 8 bases; unmatched bases: 4. CDR3 DNA sequence: TGTGCCAGCAGTGAAGAACAGGGGGCTCACACCATATATTTT. Translating it yields CASSEEQGAHTIYF.

V gene TRBV7-9 combines with J gene TRBJ1-2, with D perhaps TRBD1 (5 bases). Germline V gives CDR1 SEHNR, CDR2 FQNEAQ (reference sequence). With 5 bases removed from V and 8 bases from J, the gap between germline ends came to 18 bases. CDR3 length equals 14 residues. The CDR3 protein is CASSPRGAGLGYTF. The CDR3 bases are TGTGCCAGCAGCCCCCGCGGGGCCGGATTGGGCTACACCTTC.

The chain joins TRBV30 to TRBJ1-1; the match to TRBD1 covers 8 bases. V dropped 4 bases and J dropped 11; count of bases not matched to a gene: 12. The CDR3 loop spans 13 amino acids. Germline V gene sequence: CDR1 GTSNPN, CDR2 SVGIG (reference sequence). CDR3 in DNA: TGTGCCTGGAACCCCGGGACAGGCGCCTGGGCTTTCTTT. It is translated as CAWNPGTGAWAFF.

The chain combines TRBV9 with TRBJ1-2, with D unclear. This CDR3 is built from 13 residues. The V gene lost 0 bases and the J gene lost 4 bases, with 7 bases spanning the gap. Germline V gene sequence: CDR1 SGDLS, CDR2 YYNGEE. CDR3 protein: CASSVDGLYGYTF. The CDR3 DNA reads as TGTGCCAGCAGCGTAGATGGACTCTATGGCTACACCTTC. The entire variable domain, with the rest obtained from reference TRBV9 and TRBJ1-2, is as follows: DSGVTQTPKHLITATGQRVTLRCSPRSGDLSVYWYQQSLDQGLQFLIQYYNGEERAKGNILERFSAQQFPDLHSELNLSSLELGDSALYFCASSVDGLYGYTFGSGTRLTVV.

J is TRBJ1-2 and V is TRBV6-6; D ambiguous. Germline V CDR1 and CDR2: MNHNY, SVGAGI (reference sequence). V lost 8 bases to trimming and J lost 2 bases, with 12 bases between them. This CDR3 has 13 amino acids. CDR3 region: CASEDRRNYGYTF. CDR3 DNA sequence: TGTGCCAGCGAAGACCGGAGAAACTATGGCTACACCTTC.

Only a few counts were recorded for this clone. The chain combines TRBV30 with TRBJ2-1; 8 nucleotides agree with TRBD2. The CDR3 spans 14 residues. From germline, CDR1 is GTSNPN and CDR2 SVGIG (reference sequence). V dropped 8 bases and J dropped 4; count of bases not matched to a gene: 10. CDR3 bases: TGTGCCAAGAGAGCGCCGGGAGGGTACAATGAGCAGTTCTTC. As protein: CAKRAPGGYNEQFF.

V and J are TRBV30 and TRBJ2-1, with D possibly matching TRBD2 (5 bases). Looked up from germline, CDR1 is GTSNPN and CDR2 is SVGIG (reference sequence). The CDR3 extends over 11 amino acids. The V gene lost 2 bases and the J gene lost 7 bases, with 6 bases spanning the gap. The CDR3 DNA sequence: TGTGCCTGGAGTAGAGGGAATGAGCAGTTCTTC. This translates into CAWSRGNEQFF.

CDR3 sequence: CASSLSLTNEQFF. Written as DNA, the CDR3 is TGTGCCAGCAGCTTGTCACTAACTAATGAGCAGTTCTTC. The rearrangement uses TRBV5-6 and TRBJ2-1; D remains unclear. CDR1 is SGHDT, CDR2 YYEEEE, per germline. This CDR3 is built from 13 residues. The V gene lost 1 base and the J gene lost 7 bases, with 9 bases spanning the gap.